The 22 T cell receptor beta chains below were found in one sample sequenced in a study of cytomegalovirus exposure and HLA in healthy donors. Amplification used 60 Vbeta primers and 13 Jbeta primers. Data came from immunoSEQ multiplex PCR; TCRdb stores just in-frame clones and leaves some out. This sample yields 110,000 to 150,000 clones, of which about 80% are seen a single time; approximately 9.7% belongs to the top ten. Sequenced: PBMCs. Source of these receptors: an older woman in good health and CMV-seropositive.

This clone was counted a single time. Written as DNA, the CDR3 is TGTGCCAGCCATCAGACAGGGATCTCCTACGAGCAGTACTTC. This codes for CASHQTGISYEQYF. The chain combines TRBV6-1 with TRBJ2-7; TRBD1 aligns across 7 bases. V dropped 8 bases and J dropped 0; count of bases not matched to a gene: 7. Germline-derived CDR1 and CDR2 are MNHNS and SASEGT. This CDR3 spans 14 amino acids.

This sequence joins TRBV7-2 and TRBJ2-5; the D gene is possibly TRBD2 (6 bases). The J call is in doubt because the DNA end fits TRBJ2-7 better. Germline loops: CDR1 SGHTA, CDR2 FQGNSA. The CDR3 has 15 residues. This CDR3 reads CASSLVRERVYEQYF. CDR3 bases: TGTGCCAGCAGCTTAGTACGGGAGAGGGTCTACGAGCAGTACTTC.

The chain employs TRBV19 and TRBJ1-3, with 9 nucleotides matching TRBD1. The CDR3 totals 15 residues. CDR1 is LNHDA, CDR2 SQIVND, per germline (reference sequence). V dropped 6 bases and J dropped 2; count of bases not matched to a gene: 5. In DNA, the CDR3 is TGTGCCAGTAGCGGACAGGGGTTCACTGGAAACACCATATATTTT. Translation gives CASSGQGFTGNTIYF. The full variable domain, completed using reference TRBV19 and TRBJ1-3, is DGGITQSPKYLFRKEGQNVTLSCEQNLNHDAMYWYRQDPGQGLRLIYYSQIVNDFQKGDIAEGYSVSREKKESFPLTVTSAQKNPTAFYLCASSGQGFTGNTIYFGEGSWLTVV.

The chain has TRBV6-5 and TRBJ1-5; D is perhaps TRBD1 (5 bases). Trimming took 6 bases from V and 0 from J, leaving 12 bases between them. The CDR3 is 15 amino acids. Germline V gene sequence: CDR1 MNHEY, CDR2 SVGAGI. This chain's CDR3 is CASSRTLNSNQPQHF. CDR3 nucleotide sequence: TGTGCCAGCAGCCGGACACTCAATAGCAATCAGCCCCAGCATTTT.

The sample holds one count of this clone. V gene TRBV27 combines with J gene TRBJ2-1; D ambiguous. This CDR3 region has 12 residues. Germline assignment: CDR1 MNHEY and CDR2 SMNVEV (reference sequence). Trimming took off 3 bases at V and 9 bases at J, with 9 bases between the two ends. The CDR3 is CASSFERSEQFF. DNA for the CDR3: TGTGCCAGCAGTTTCGAGAGGAGTGAGCAGTTCTTC.

The rearrangement uses TRBV7-2 and TRBJ1-5; D is undetermined. Germline values: CDR1 SGHTA, CDR2 FQGNSA. The germline V and J ends were trimmed by 1 base and 3 bases, with 7 bases remaining between them. This CDR3 has 14 residues. DNA for the CDR3: TGTGCCAGCAGCTTAGGGGCAGCCAATCAGCCCCAGCATTTT. Translating gives CASSLGAANQPQHF. The variable domain in full, completed from reference TRBV7-2 and TRBJ1-5, reads GAGVSQSPSNKVTEKGKDVELRCDPISGHTALYWYRQSLGQGLEFLIYFQGNSAPDKSGLPSDRFSAERTGGSVSTLTIQRTQQEDSAVYLCASSLGAANQPQHFGDGTRLSIL.

The gene calls are TRBV5-1 and TRBJ2-7; D not resolved. V lost 0 bases and J 3 bases, leaving 7 bases between the germline ends. Germline CDR1 SGHRS, CDR2 YFSETQ. The length of the CDR3 is 13 residues. The CDR3: CASSLGLDYEQYF. The CDR3 nucleotides read TGCGCCAGCAGCTTGGGCCTAGACTACGAGCAGTACTTC.

This clone came up once. V is TRBV5-1 and J is TRBJ1-2; D remains ambiguous. Germline V gene data show CDR1 as SGHRS and CDR2 as YFSETQ. V lost 5 bases and J 1 base, leaving 6 bases between the germline ends. The CDR3 has 12 residues. The DNA for the CDR3 is TGCGCCAGCAGGGAGGATAACTATGGCTACACCTTC. Its translation is CASREDNYGYTF.

The chain has TRBV18 and TRBJ1-2, with TRBD1 matching over 7 bases. CDR3 size: 13 residues. Germline CDR1 is KGHSH and CDR2 is LQKENI. The V segment lost 6 bases and the J segment 3 bases; nucleotides outside the gene matches: 4. The CDR3 bases are TGTGCCAGCTCCACCGGACAGGACTATGGCTACACCTTC. Translation: CASSTGQDYGYTF.

The chain has TRBV9 and TRBJ2-5, with 8 bases identical to TRBD1. The CDR3 has 15 residues. J was trimmed by 0 bases and V by 4 bases; bases with no gene match: 5. The germline gives CDR1 SGDLS, CDR2 YYNGEE. The CDR3 protein is CASSPRTGYQETQYF. The CDR3, as DNA: TGTGCCAGCAGCCCCCGGACAGGGTACCAAGAGACCCAGTACTTC.

V gene TRBV29-1 combines with J gene TRBJ1-3; the match to TRBD1 covers 8 bases. The CDR3 covers 14 residues. The germline V gene encodes CDR1 SQVTM and CDR2 ANQGSEA. Trimming at V came to 6 bases and at J to 0 bases, leaving 4 bases not matched to a gene. The CDR3 here is CSVAGGGSGNTIYF. The CDR3 DNA reads TGCAGCGTCGCAGGGGGCGGCTCTGGAAACACCATATATTTT. Full variable domain (remainder filled in from reference TRBV29-1 and TRBJ1-3): SAVISQKPSRDICQRGTSLTIQCQVDSQVTMMFWYRQQPGQSLTLIATANQGSEATYESGFVIDKFPISRPNLTFSTLTVSNMSPEDSSIYLCSVAGGGSGNTIYFGEGSWLTVV.

The chain couples TRBV4-1 to TRBJ2-1, with D perhaps matching TRBD1 (5 bases). CDR1 is MGHRA and CDR2 is YSYEKL in the germline V gene. The CDR3 loop spans 15 amino acids. V gave up 3 bases and J gave up 6 bases, with 15 bases separating them. The CDR3, as DNA: TGCGCCAGCAGCCACTCAGAAGGGGCTCCCAATGAGCAGTTCTTC. It translates to CASSHSEGAPNEQFF.

About this clone itself: Compared with germline, one end of the junction differs, possibly owing to a read error. V usage is TRBV10-3 and J usage is TRBJ2-7, with TRBD2 matching over 7 bases. The CDR3 sequence is 16 residues long. Germline V gives CDR1 ENHRY, CDR2 SYGVKD. CDR3 amino acids: CATSERGGGRAHEQYF. CDR3 coding DNA: TGTGCCACCAGTGAAAGAGGCGGTGGGAGGGCCCACGAGCAGTACTTC.

The chain employs TRBV28 and TRBJ2-7; tentative D call: TRBD2 (6 bases). V was clipped by 6 bases and J by 3 bases, with 15 bases between them. Germline V gene sequence: CDR1 MDHEN, CDR2 SYDVKM. This CDR3 is built from 14 residues. The CDR3 region has the DNA TGTGCCAGCAGGCCTTCCTTGGGAGGCTACGAGCAGTACTTC. It yields the protein CASRPSLGGYEQYF.

The rearrangement links TRBV9 to TRBJ2-1; the match to TRBD2 covers 8 bases. The CDR3 covers 14 residues. The trim removed 1 base at V and 6 bases at J, leaving 3 bases unmatched. Germline-derived CDR1 and CDR2 are SGDLS and YYNGEE. The CDR3 DNA follows: TGTGCCAGCAGCGTAACTACTAGCGGCAATGAGCAGTTCTTC. Amino acid sequence: CASSVTTSGNEQFF.

The sample holds a few counts of this clone. The chain is built from TRBV2 and TRBJ1-5, with D possibly being TRBD1 (5 bases). The germline V and J ends were trimmed by 6 bases and 4 bases, with 10 bases remaining between them. The CDR3 covers 13 residues. The germline gives CDR1 SNHLY, CDR2 FYNNEI. The CDR3 sequence is CASRTDSNQPQHF. CDR3 coding DNA: TGTGCCAGCAGAACTGACAGTAATCAGCCCCAGCATTTT.

The rearrangement joins TRBV11-2 to TRBJ2-2, with D unresolved. Deletions cut 0 bases from V and 4 bases from J, with 6 bases between. The CDR3 is made up of 14 amino acids. Germline lookup yields CDR1 SGHAT and CDR2 FQNNGV. The CDR3 is CASSLDFLTGELFF. The CDR3 DNA is TGTGCCAGCAGCTTAGACTTCCTCACCGGGGAGCTGTTTTTT.

The chain recombines TRBV30 with TRBJ2-5, with 8 bases that match TRBD2. This CDR3 region has 14 residues. CDR1 and CDR2 (germline): GTSNPN, SVGIG (reference sequence). Germline trimming cut 2 bases from V and 5 bases from J; bases unmatched to any gene: 7. The CDR3: CAWSLSGSLETQYF. As DNA, the CDR3 is TGTGCCTGGAGTCTAAGCGGGAGCTTGGAGACCCAGTACTTC.

This chain links TRBV30 with TRBJ2-5; 8 positions agree with TRBD1. The length of the CDR3 is 14 residues. Germline-derived CDR1 and CDR2 are GTSNPN and SVGIG (reference sequence). The J segment lost 5 bases and the V segment lost 3 bases, leaving 8 bases of the junction unmatched. The CDR3, as DNA: TGTGCCTGGAGCGAACAGGGGGTTGAGGAGACCCAGTACTTC. Translated, it gives CAWSEQGVEETQYF.

This chain joins TRBV7-2 and TRBJ1-4, with 7 nucleotides matching TRBD1. CDR1 SGHTA and CDR2 FQGNSA come from the germline V gene. This CDR3 has 14 amino acids. The V gene end was trimmed by 5 bases and the J gene end by 5 bases; junction bases not matched to a gene: 5. The CDR3 region has the DNA TGTGCCAGCAGCCCCGGGACAGAGAATGAAAAACTGTTTTTT. Its translation: CASSPGTENEKLFF.

The chain joins TRBV5-1 to TRBJ1-3, with unresolved D. There are 15 residues in the CDR3. Germline V gene data show CDR1 as SGHRS and CDR2 as YFSETQ. V dropped 2 bases and J dropped 3 bases, with 12 bases sitting between them. The CDR3 DNA reads as TGCGCCAGCAGCTTAGCGTCATCCCTTGGAAACACCATATATTTT. Protein: CASSLASSLGNTIYF.

CDR3 region: CASSTTGISGNTIYF. The CDR3 region has the DNA TGCGCCAGCAGCACGACAGGGATCTCTGGAAACACCATATATTTT. This sequence joins TRBV5-1 and TRBJ1-3, with TRBD1 matching over 7 bases. Trimming removed 4 bases from V and 0 bases from J; junction bases left unmatched: 4. The CDR3 is 15 residues long. Germline V CDR1 and CDR2: SGHRS, YFSETQ. The entire variable domain, with the rest obtained from reference TRBV5-1 and TRBJ1-3, is as follows: KAGVTQTPRYLIKTRGQQVTLSCSPISGHRSVSWYQQTPGQGLQFLFEYFSETQRNKGNFPGRFSGRQFSNSRSEMNVSTLELGDSALYLCASSTTGISGNTIYFGEGSWLTVV.